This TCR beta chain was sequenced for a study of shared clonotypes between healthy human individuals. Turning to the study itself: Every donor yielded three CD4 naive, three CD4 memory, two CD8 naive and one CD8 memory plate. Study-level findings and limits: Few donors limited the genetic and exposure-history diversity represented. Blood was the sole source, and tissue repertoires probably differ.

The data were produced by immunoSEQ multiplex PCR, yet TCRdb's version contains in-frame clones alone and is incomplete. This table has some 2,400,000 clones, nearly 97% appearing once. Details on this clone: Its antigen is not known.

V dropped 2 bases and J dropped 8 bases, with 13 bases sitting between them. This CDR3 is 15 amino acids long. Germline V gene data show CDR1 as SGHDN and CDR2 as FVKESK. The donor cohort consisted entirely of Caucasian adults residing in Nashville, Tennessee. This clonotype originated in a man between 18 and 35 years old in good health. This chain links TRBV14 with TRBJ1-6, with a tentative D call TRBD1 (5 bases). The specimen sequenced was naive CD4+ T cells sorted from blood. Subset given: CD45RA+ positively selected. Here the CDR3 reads CASSQKWPGDSPLHF. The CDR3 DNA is TGTGCCAGCAGCCAAAAATGGCCGGGGGATTCACCCCTCCACTTT.